This T cell receptor beta chain derives from a study of blood T cells in healthy people across ages (dated by TCRdb to the mid-2010s). Regarding the complete study: In model experiments, roughly one uniquely barcoded TCR beta cDNA molecule per two T cells was captured by template switching. To avoid experimental bias, donors of different ages were distributed randomly across sequencing lanes. Four age groups were formed from the donors: young (average 16 years), middle-aged (approximately 41), aged (approximately 60) and long-lived (roughly 81). Using the same blood draw, the study looked at two additional independent replicas of 1 million unique cDNA reads for two donors, one aged 18 to 30 and the other aged 80 or older. Age-related changes in TCR beta repertoire diversity were measured in the study by deep sequencing normalized with unique cDNA molecular identifiers. What the authors observed across the whole study: The CMV infection status of donors was not known, potentially confounding age-related changes in expanded clonotypes. Compared with the aged group, more naive CD4+ T cells, fewer expanded clones and increased TCR diversity were shown by the long-lived group, suggesting age selection. The percentage of naive T cells measured by flow cytometry correlated strongly with observed TCR beta diversity. As age increased, observed TCR beta diversity per million T cells dropped in a roughly linear way, and a significant reduction was already evident by age 40. Conclusive comparison of naive and antigen-experienced compartments was prevented by the profiling of bulk unsorted PBMCs. Estimates of total diversity based on one million sequenced T cells were considered lower bounds and underestimates.

The donors were under 40 Caucasian individuals from Russia, aged 6 to 90 years, who were systemically healthy. Approximately 10 milliliters of peripheral blood were collected from each donor into EDTA-treated Vacutainer tubes. Ficoll-Paque density-gradient centrifugation was used to isolate PBMCs, with at least 6.5 million per sample. Trizol reagent was used to extract total RNA from the PBMCs, yielding at least 5.5 micrograms per sample. For every donor, flow cytometry on a PBMC aliquot measured the percentage of naive CD45RAhigh/CD27high T cells. With regard to this clonotype: Its antigen target is currently unknown. No base-level quality is on record; no much larger clone is a single base apart.

Spanning cysteine to phenylalanine, the CDR3 consists of 13 amino acids. Kept here is only the CDR3 DNA, which spans 39 bases and is read in frame from base 1. In the germline V gene, CDR1 corresponds to SNHLY and CDR2 to FYNNEI. Relative to germline, V is 6 bases shorter and J is 6 bases shorter, with 13 bases between their ends. Library preparation employed 5' RACE. Data came from an Illumina HiSeq 2500. A second PCR of roughly 7 to 11 cycles was performed with a sample-barcoded 5' primer and a J-beta primer mix. A unique molecular identifier was introduced onto each TCR beta cDNA molecule by a template-switch 5' adaptor carrying 12 random nucleotides. Each sample yielded at least 3 million CDR3-containing paired-end reads. All of the RNA was converted into first-strand cDNA using the Mint cDNA synthesis kit, with a TRBC-specific oligonucleotide serving as the primer. All cDNA was treated with uracil-DNA glycosylase and then went through a first 18-cycle PCR with the universal primers M1SS and BC2_uni_R. In the source study's methods: Each sample was normalized by randomly selecting 1 million high-quality reads, each carrying a distinct molecular identifier. Reads with shared molecular identifiers were discarded instead of being binned into consensus sequences. MiTCR, run with a Q25 quality threshold and the strictest error-elimination algorithm, handled CDR3 identification, clonotype clustering and error correction. Lower-bound total TCR beta diversity was estimated with a nonparametric unseen species model using Euler transformation. The public reads were reprocessed in TCRdb via fastp at Q25 and MiXCR, keeping in-frame beta chains. Rows are unified per CDR3 protein, each entry keeping the most common DNA and genes. TCRdb's processing, not the authors', yielded these V and J calls. Here the sample has around 1,500,000 distinct CDR3 sequences; about 40% occur a single time. The ten largest account for roughly 8.2% of the sample.

This chain is built from TRBV2 and TRBJ2-3; TRBD2 is a possible D gene, resting on 6 matching bases. The source of this sequence is a young woman in good health. The specimen sequenced was blood. The sequenced DNA is TGTGCCAGCAGGGCGTCTAGCGCCGATACGCAGTATTTT. It is translated as CASRASSADTQYF.